This passage covers 10 T cell receptor beta chains from one sample sequenced in a study of blood T cell repertoires in COVID-19. Produced via immunoSEQ multiplex PCR; TCRdb's table is partial and in-frame only. The table has under 500,000 clones, 87% seen once; the top ten hold roughly 2%. The sequencing input was PBMCs or T cells enriched from blood (not recorded which). The receptors were sampled from a woman aged 18-29 years with acute COVID-19.

The gene calls are TRBV30 and TRBJ2-7; 9 bases map to TRBD2. The germline gives CDR1 GTSNPN, CDR2 SVGIG (reference sequence). This CDR3 has 13 residues. Trimming took 8 bases from V and 0 from J; bases not matched to a gene: 5. The CDR3 loop is CARIAGASYEQYF. The CDR3 DNA reads TGTGCCAGAATAGCGGGGGCCTCCTACGAGCAGTACTTC.

The chain recombines TRBV7-2 with TRBJ2-2; 7 positions match TRBD2. From germline, CDR1 is SGHTA and CDR2 FQGNSA. The CDR3 is 16 amino acids. The ends lost 6 bases at V and 7 bases at J; junction bases unmatched: 14. The CDR3 protein is CASRSTGGSIIGELFF. The CDR3 bases are TGTGCCAGCAGATCCACTGGCGGGAGTATTATCGGGGAGCTGTTTTTT.

This chain uses TRBV27 with TRBJ2-3; 8 bases are shared with TRBD1. The CDR3 is 17 amino acids. Trimming removed 4 bases from V and 3 bases from J; junction bases left unmatched: 12. Germline CDR1 MNHEY, CDR2 SMNVEV (reference sequence). The CDR3 coding sequence is TGTGCCAGCAGTTCGCCCCCCGGGACAGGTAGGACAGATACGCAGTATTTT. Translation: CASSSPPGTGRTDTQYF.

The chain joins TRBV5-5 to TRBJ2-7, with 8 bases identical to TRBD2. The CDR3 runs 14 residues. The germline gives CDR1 SGHKS, CDR2 YYEKEE (reference sequence). V shed 4 bases and J 7 bases; nucleotides not matched to a gene: 10. CDR3 amino acids: CASSRGSGGLEQYF. The CDR3 region has the DNA TGTGCCAGCAGCCGCGGGTCGGGAGGGCTGGAGCAGTACTTC. The full variable domain, completed using reference TRBV5-5 and TRBJ2-7, is DAGVTQSPTHLIKTRGQQVTLRCSPISGHKSVSWYQQVLGQGPQFIFQYYEKEERGRGNFPDRFSARQFPNYSSELNVNALLLGDSALYLCASSRGSGGLEQYFGPGTRLTVT.

In its sample, this clone was seen a few times. The rearrangement links TRBV6-5 to TRBJ1-4; 10 nucleotides align to TRBD1. After removal of 6 bases from V and 7 bases from J, the junction contained 5 bases not matched to a gene. Per the germline V gene, CDR1 is MNHEY and CDR2 is SVGAGI. The CDR3 spans 14 residues. The CDR3 region has the DNA TGTGCCAGCAGGGGCCGGGACAGGGGTGAAAAACTGTTTTTT. Amino acid sequence: CASRGRDRGEKLFF.

This chain links TRBV24-1 with TRBJ2-3, with 11 bases fitting TRBD1. V was clipped by 5 bases and J by 7 bases; unmatched bases: 13. This CDR3 is built from 17 residues. The germline CDR1 and CDR2 sequences are KGHDR and SFDVKD. The CDR3 protein is CATSASLRDRGSYTQYF. The CDR3 region has the DNA TGTGCCACCAGTGCCTCACTCCGGGACAGGGGGTCCTATACGCAGTATTTT.

The chain uses TRBV11-2 and TRBJ2-7; 9 bases fit TRBD2. Trimming at V came to 4 bases and at J to 6 bases, leaving 13 bases not matched to a gene. Germline V gives CDR1 SGHAT, CDR2 FQNNGV. The CDR3 is 16 amino acids. DNA of the CDR3: TGTGCCAGCAGCTCCGCCCGGGTAGCGGGAGTCGCCGAGCAGTACTTC. This translates into CASSSARVAGVAEQYF. The full variable domain, rest sourced from reference TRBV11-2 and TRBJ2-7, is EAGVAQSPRYKIIEKRQSVAFWCNPISGHATLYWYQQILGQGPKLLIQFQNNGVVDDSQLPKDRFSAERLKGVDSTLKIQPAKLEDSAVYLCASSSARVAGVAEQYFGPGTRLTVT.

The rearrangement joins TRBV10-3 to TRBJ2-7; 16 bases agree with TRBD2. The CDR3 is made up of 20 amino acids. Trimming cost V 0 bases and J 4 bases; bases outside gene matches: 12. Germline CDR1 and CDR2: ENHRY and SYGVKD. In DNA, the CDR3 is TGTGCCATCAGTGAGTCAGGGGGACTAGCGGGAGGGCCGAGCTCTTACGAGCAGTACTTC. This encodes CAISESGGLAGGPSSYEQYF.

The chain links TRBV5-1 to TRBJ1-1; 7 nucleotides line up with TRBD1. Germline CDR1 and CDR2: SGHRS and YFSETQ. V trimming: 4 bases; J trimming: 0 bases; junction bases outside the gene matches: 3. The CDR3 consists of 14 residues. CDR3 coding DNA: TGCGCCAGCAGCGCACAGGGGATGAACACTGAAGCTTTCTTT. Its translation is CASSAQGMNTEAFF.

The gene calls are TRBV11-3 and TRBJ1-3, with D unresolved. This CDR3 contains 14 residues. Germline V gene data show CDR1 as SGHNT and CDR2 as YENEEA. Trimming took 5 bases from V and 0 from J, leaving 8 bases between them. CDR3 coding DNA: TGTGCCAGCAGCCCCGGGATCTCTGGAAACACCATATATTTT. Its protein product is CASSPGISGNTIYF.